Below are 16 T cell receptor beta chains sequenced from a single sample in a study of cytomegalovirus exposure and HLA in healthy donors. Primers: 60 Vbeta forward and 13 Jbeta reverse. Assay: immunoSEQ multiplex PCR; the TCRdb copy retains only in-frame clones and omits some. The sample lists about 130,000 clones; 75% to 85% were seen once. The sequencing input was PBMCs. The origin of the receptors is a woman aged 40 to 49 in good health and CMV-seronegative.

In its sample, this clone was seen a few times. The V call is TRBV6-5, the J call TRBJ1-1; maybe TRBD1 (6 bases). The CDR3 covers 14 residues. CDR1 and CDR2 (germline): MNHEY, SVGAGI. V dropped 6 bases and J dropped 3 bases, with 14 bases sitting between them. CDR3 coding DNA: TGTGCCAGCAGAAAGACAGGAGATCACACTGAAGCTTTCTTT. It specifies CASRKTGDHTEAFF.

The rearrangement links TRBV2 to TRBJ1-1; D is perhaps TRBD1 (5 bases). The CDR3 contains 13 residues. The germline V gene encodes CDR1 SNHLY and CDR2 FYNNEI. Trimming took 6 bases from V and 0 from J, leaving 8 bases between them. The CDR3, as DNA: TGTGCCAGCAGGCGGGGCATGAACACTGAAGCTTTCTTT. Protein: CASRRGMNTEAFF.

The genes are TRBV11-1 and TRBJ1-4, with D tentatively TRBD1 (6 bases). CDR1 and CDR2 (germline): SGHAT, FQDESV (reference sequence). Between the trimmed V and J ends, which lost 4 bases and 7 bases, there was a span of 19 bases. The CDR3 has 16 residues. The CDR3 here is CASSSTGKSLPEKLFF. CDR3 in DNA: TGTGCCAGCAGCTCAACAGGGAAATCTCTGCCTGAAAAACTGTTTTTT. Combining the CDR3 with reference TRBV11-1 and TRBJ1-4 gives the whole variable domain EAEVAQSPRYKITEKSQAVAFWCDPISGHATLYWYRQILGQGPELLVQFQDESVVDDSQLPKDRFSAERLKGVDSTLKIQPAELGDSAMYLCASSSTGKSLPEKLFFGSGTQLSVL.

This clone has more than one count but fewer than ten. This chain joins TRBV5-1 and TRBJ2-7; D is perhaps TRBD1 (5 bases). The germline gives CDR1 SGHRS, CDR2 YFSETQ. V shed 2 bases and J shed 0 bases, with 12 bases lying between them. The CDR3 spans 15 residues. The CDR3 region has the DNA TGCGCCAGCAGCTTATCGCAGGGCCTCTCCTACGAGCAGTACTTC. This sequence encodes CASSLSQGLSYEQYF. Looking up the rest from reference TRBV5-1 and TRBJ2-7 gives the full variable domain: KAGVTQTPRYLIKTRGQQVTLSCSPISGHRSVSWYQQTPGQGLQFLFEYFSETQRNKGNFPGRFSGRQFSNSRSEMNVSTLELGDSALYLCASSLSQGLSYEQYFGPGTRLTVT.

The chain is built from TRBV6-5 and TRBJ1-2; a weak D match, TRBD1 (6 bases). Germline-derived CDR1 and CDR2 are MNHEY and SVGAGI. The V end lost 2 bases, the J end lost 8 bases, and 15 bases lay between the germline ends. This CDR3 contains 14 residues. The CDR3 DNA reads TGTGCCAGCAGTTACACCACAGGGCATGAAGGCTACACCTTC. This codes for CASSYTTGHEGYTF.

V gene TRBV7-8 combines with J gene TRBJ2-1; D unclear. This CDR3 is 11 amino acids long. Germline V gene data show CDR1 as SGHVS and CDR2 as FQNEAQ. V lost 3 bases, J lost 8 bases, and 5 bases lay in between. The CDR3 loop is CASSLFDEQFF. CDR3 sequence (DNA): TGTGCCAGCAGCTTGTTCGATGAGCAGTTCTTC.

This rearrangement joins TRBV19 to TRBJ2-1; weak D call: TRBD2 (5 bases). The V gene lost 1 base and the J gene lost 3 bases, with 16 bases spanning the gap. Germline assignment: CDR1 LNHDA and CDR2 SQIVND (reference sequence). The CDR3 sequence is 17 residues long. The CDR3 reads CASSIVSGLAIYNEQFF. The CDR3, as DNA: TGTGCCAGTAGTATAGTAAGTGGACTCGCGATCTACAATGAGCAGTTCTTC.

The chain links TRBV6-1 to TRBJ1-3, with D possibly being TRBD1 (6 bases). Germline assignment: CDR1 MNHNS and CDR2 SASEGT. This CDR3 is built from 15 residues. The ends were cut back, 4 bases at V and 0 bases at J, with 10 bases in the middle. CDR3 sequence: CASSGGGNSGNTIYF. As DNA, the CDR3 is TGTGCCAGCAGTGGCGGGGGCAACTCTGGAAACACCATATATTTT.

As regards this clone: The junction does not match germline at one end; this may be a read error. The chain has TRBV5-1 and TRBJ1-3, with a tentative D call TRBD1 (5 bases). Germline V lookup: CDR1 SGHRS, CDR2 YFSETQ. The CDR3 contains 15 residues. CDR3 loop: CASSLGQGSGSTIYF. The CDR3 DNA reads TGCGCCAGCAGCTTGGGTCAGGGCTCTGGAAGCACCATATATTTT.

This chain connects TRBV11-2 to TRBJ2-5, with 10 bases matching TRBD2. The CDR3 is 16 amino acids. CDR1 and CDR2 from the germline V gene are SGHAT and FQNNGV. V lost 4 bases and J lost 5; bases outside the gene matches: 10. The DNA for the CDR3 is TGTGCCAGCAGCTACGGGCCTAGCGGGAGCAGTGAGACCCAGTACTTC. Translated: CASSYGPSGSSETQYF.

The CDR3 sequence is CASSQDRSQGGNQPQHF. The CDR3 DNA follows: TGCGCCAGCAGCCAAGATCGGTCGCAGGGGGGCAATCAGCCCCAGCATTTT. The chain has TRBV4-3 and TRBJ1-5, with 7 bases aligning to TRBD1. The V gene's germline CDR1 is LGHNA and CDR2 YSLEER. V shed 0 bases and J 2 bases; nucleotides not matched to a gene: 7. The CDR3 covers 17 residues.

The V gene is TRBV19, the J gene TRBJ1-2; D is possibly TRBD1 (6 bases). The CDR3 is 13 amino acids. The germline CDR1 and CDR2 sequences are LNHDA and SQIVND (reference sequence). Trimming removed 11 bases at V and 8 bases at J, with 21 bases between. Here the CDR3 DNA reads TGTGCCGTTTCTGTAGACAGGCGCAGGGGCTACACCTTC. Protein: CAVSVDRRRGYTF.

The J gene is TRBJ2-4, the V gene TRBV5-4; maybe TRBD1 (6 bases). Germline V gene sequence: CDR1 SGHNT, CDR2 YYREEE (reference sequence). Trimming cost V 3 bases and J 6 bases, with 13 bases left between them. CDR3 length: 14 residues. The CDR3 loop is CASSYRTAGNIQYF. The CDR3 DNA reads as TGTGCCAGCAGCTATAGGACAGCCGGAAACATTCAGTACTTC.

The gene calls are TRBV13 and TRBJ2-2; D perhaps matches TRBD2 (5 bases). This CDR3 comprises 16 residues. V shed 2 bases and J shed 5 bases, with 15 bases lying between them. Germline values: CDR1 PRHDT, CDR2 FYEKMQ (reference sequence). The CDR3 DNA reads as TGTGCCAGCAGCTTAACAGCGGCGTCGGGGACCGGGGAGCTGTTTTTT. This sequence encodes CASSLTAASGTGELFF.

The J gene is TRBJ2-2, the V gene TRBV13, with D possibly TRBD2 on 5 matching bases. The CDR3 runs 14 residues. Trimming took off 3 bases at V and 5 bases at J, with 10 bases between the two ends. Germline values: CDR1 PRHDT, CDR2 FYEKMQ (reference sequence). The CDR3 DNA sequence: TGTGCCAGCAGCTTCCTACCGGGGACCGGGGAGCTGTTTTTT. Its translation is CASSFLPGTGELFF. Filled out from reference TRBV13 and TRBJ2-2, the complete variable domain reads AAGVIQSPRHLIKEKRETATLKCYPIPRHDTVYWYQQGPGQDPQFLISFYEKMQSDKGSIPDRFSAQQFSDYHSELNMSSLELGDSALYFCASSFLPGTGELFFGEGSRLTVL.

The chain recombines TRBV29-1 with TRBJ2-2, with 7 nucleotides matching TRBD2. Per the germline V gene, CDR1 is SQVTM and CDR2 is ANQGSEA. The CDR3 runs to 15 residues. The V gene end was trimmed by 3 bases and the J gene end by 1 base; junction bases not matched to a gene: 5. CDR3 sequence reads: CSVDGGRGNTGELFF. CDR3 DNA sequence: TGCAGCGTTGATGGCGGGAGAGGGAACACCGGGGAGCTGTTTTTT.